This TCR beta chain is drawn from a study of T cell responses to AZD1222 COVID-19 vaccine (dated by TCRdb to the early 2020s). For the study in its entirety: TCR sequencing covered 233 trial participants: some 210 given two doses of AZD1222 and 26 given two doses of MenACWY control vaccine. Trial participants were enrolled by age into subgroups of 18-55, 56-69 and 70-plus years, and around 140, 26 and 57 TCR-sequenced participants, respectively, were included in these subgroups. Overall results and qualifications from the work: Most participants were white British and females outnumbered males, and the authors suggested that clonal diversity may have been underestimated. No day 14 peak-response samples were available, so repertoires were characterized only after the peak T cell response. Vaccine-associated CD4 TCRs spanned the whole spike protein, with dominant responses in regions 160-218 and 743-854. A significant rise in spike-specific TCR breadth and depth was observed after two AZD1222 doses relative to day 0 and relative to MenACWY recipients. Conclusions about previously exposed vaccinees are limited because only a handful of AZD1222 recipients were SARS-CoV-2 seropositive at baseline. The 56-69-year group was small, and its depth increase did not reach significance, likely because of low power. Nearly half of unique spike-specific TCRs reportedly recognized epitopes outside regions mutated in the B.1.351 and B.1.1.7 variants.

The CDR3 regions of human TCRbeta chains were analyzed by immunosequencing. The study's processing was this. TCRs in the repertoires were matched against a reference library of SARS-CoV-2-specific TCRs that had been generated with the MIRA antigen-specificity platform. Breadth was defined as the fraction of unique TCRs that were SARS-CoV-2-associated. Depth was defined as the fraction of total T cells that were SARS-CoV-2-associated. Using the MIRA data, each spike-specific TCR was assigned both to the spike region to which the TCR was reactive and to a CD4 or CD8 class. Log10-transformed breadth and depth values were compared by one-way ANOVA with Sidak's multiple comparisons tests. In its TCRdb copy, this immuneACCESS table keeps in-frame sequences only and misses some clones. Where compared with another copy, unresolved V genes explain less than half of these, and the others have no known cause. V and J calls and clone size follow that table, whereas D and trimming were derived from the DNA. Across this sample there are approximately 110,000 clones, with 75% to 90% seen only once. The top ten constitute approximately 4.4% of the sample.

Sequences LGHNT (CDR1) and FRNRAP (CDR2) are obtained from the germline V gene. The CDR3 numbers 17 residues from cysteine through phenylalanine. Kept here is only the CDR3 DNA, which spans 51 bases and is read in frame from base 1. The V end loses 0 bases and the J end loses 1 base, and a stretch of 16 bases separates them. What the time point label conveys for this sample: about 28 days (+/-7) after the second vaccine dose. AZD1222 recipients given second doses at about 4 weeks or at about 12 weeks were pooled, since spike-specific TCR depth and breadth were not found to differ between the two schedules. The vaccinee samples were drawn from two UK trials, COV001 and COV002, one of which was a single-blind randomized controlled phase 2/3 trial testing AZD1222 (ChAdOx1 nCoV-19) in healthy adults. Trial participant PBMC samples were collected at day 0 and day 28 after the second dose for TCRbeta chain sequencing.

A word on this clone: What antigen it recognizes has not been identified. Base qualities are not at hand, and no much larger clone is one base apart.

The specimen comprised peripheral blood, sampled 28 days after the second AZD1222 dose. The chain employs TRBV12-5 and TRBJ2-7, with the D gene not confidently named. This TCR came from an adult who received the AZD1222 COVID-19 vaccine. DNA sequence: TGTGCTAGTGGTTTGGTACTCCCGGGCACGAAGTCCTACGAGCAGTACTTC. It specifies CASGLVLPGTKSYEQYF.